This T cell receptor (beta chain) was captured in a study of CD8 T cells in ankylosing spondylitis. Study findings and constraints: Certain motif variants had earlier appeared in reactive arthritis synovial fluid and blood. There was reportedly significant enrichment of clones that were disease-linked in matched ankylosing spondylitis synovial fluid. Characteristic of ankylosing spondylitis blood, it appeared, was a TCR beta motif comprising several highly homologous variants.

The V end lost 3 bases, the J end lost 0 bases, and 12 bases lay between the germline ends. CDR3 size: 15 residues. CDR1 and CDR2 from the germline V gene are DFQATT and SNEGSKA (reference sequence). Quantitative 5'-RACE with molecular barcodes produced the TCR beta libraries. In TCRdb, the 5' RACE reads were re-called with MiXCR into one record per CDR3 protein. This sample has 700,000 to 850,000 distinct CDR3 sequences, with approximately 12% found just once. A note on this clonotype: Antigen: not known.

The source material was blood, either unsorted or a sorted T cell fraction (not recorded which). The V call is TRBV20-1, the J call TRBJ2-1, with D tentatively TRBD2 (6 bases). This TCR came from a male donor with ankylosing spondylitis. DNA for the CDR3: TGCAGTGCTAGGAGAGACGGGAGCTCCTACAATGAGCAGTTCTTC. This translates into CSARRDGSSYNEQFF.